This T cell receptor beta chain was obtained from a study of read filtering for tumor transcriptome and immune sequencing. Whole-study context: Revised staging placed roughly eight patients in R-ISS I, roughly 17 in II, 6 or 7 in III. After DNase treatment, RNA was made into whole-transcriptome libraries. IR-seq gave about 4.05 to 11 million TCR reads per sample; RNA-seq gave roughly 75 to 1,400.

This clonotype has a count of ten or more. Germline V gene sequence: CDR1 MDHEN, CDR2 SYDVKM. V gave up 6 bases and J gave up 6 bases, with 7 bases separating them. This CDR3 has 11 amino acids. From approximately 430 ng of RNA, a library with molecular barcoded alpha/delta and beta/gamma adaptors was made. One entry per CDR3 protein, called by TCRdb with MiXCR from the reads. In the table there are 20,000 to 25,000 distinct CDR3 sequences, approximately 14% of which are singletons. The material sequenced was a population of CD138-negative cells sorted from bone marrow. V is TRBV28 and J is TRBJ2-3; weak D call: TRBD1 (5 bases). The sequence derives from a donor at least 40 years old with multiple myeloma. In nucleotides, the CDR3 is TGTGCCAGCAGGGGGCTGGATACGCAGTATTTT. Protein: CASRGLDTQYF.